What follows describes a single T cell receptor (beta chain). Its specificity is not known. This could be a read error, since a much larger clone is one nucleotide away. This entry comes from a study of T cells in Graves' hyperthyroidism and ophthalmopathy. Background on the study: Before treatment of any kind, peripheral blood was taken at initial diagnosis. Points from the study as a whole: The blood repertoire included most of the expanded thyroid clonotypes above 0.001.

Diagnosis relied on clinical symptoms, serum thyroxine and TRAb, thyroid ultrasound and orbital computed tomography. The germline V gene has CDR1 MNHNS and CDR2 SASEGT. The CDR3 covers 13 residues. What was amplified from RNA transcripts were TCR beta CDR3 regions. A set of HTBI primers served as the primers for a first-round RT-PCR of the TCR CDR3. TCRdb fed the multiplex PCR reads into MiXCR, producing one record per CDR3 protein. This table holds about 520,000 distinct CDR3 sequences, around 20% found once. The receptor's source is a man between 18 and 35 years old with Graves' hyperthyroidism. Sequenced material: blood. This chain joins TRBV6-1 and TRBJ1-5; D is unclear. The CDR3 coding sequence is TGTGCCAGCAGTGAAGCGCATTATCAGCCCCGGCATTTT. Its protein is CASSEAHYQPRHF.